Each of the 7 T cell receptor beta chains below was sequenced from the same sample in a study of T cells in Graves' hyperthyroidism and ophthalmopathy. RNA transcripts were the template for amplifying TCR beta CDR3 regions. A first-round RT-PCR of the TCR CDR3 used the HTBI primer set. TCRdb processed the multiplex PCR reads anew with MiXCR; each CDR3 protein has one entry. The sample holds roughly 380,000 distinct CDR3 sequences, about 20% seen once. The sample comprised blood. The receptors were gathered from a woman between 18 and 29 years old with Graves' hyperthyroidism.

This clonotype occurred many times. The genes are TRBV24-1 and TRBJ2-2, with D unclear. The germline CDR1 and CDR2 sequences are KGHDR and SFDVKD. This CDR3 has 13 amino acids. Trimming removed 3 bases from V and 9 bases from J, with 10 bases in between. CDR3 amino acids: CATSDPFVRELFF. CDR3 DNA sequence: TGTGCCACCAGTGATCCCTTTGTACGGGAGCTGTTTTTT.

There are many counts of this clonotype. V gene TRBV20-1 combines with J gene TRBJ1-1, with D possibly TRBD1 on 5 matching bases. There are 14 residues in the CDR3. The ends were cut back, 6 bases at V and 1 base at J, with 15 bases in the middle. CDR1 DFQATT and CDR2 SNEGSKA come from the germline V gene (reference sequence). DNA for the CDR3: TGCAGTGCCGAGGAAAGGGACCGGAACACTGAAGCTTTCTTT. Amino acids: CSAEERDRNTEAFF.

This chain uses TRBV5-1 with TRBJ2-3; D perhaps matches TRBD2 (5 bases). This CDR3 region has 12 residues. Germline CDR1 and CDR2: SGHRS and YFSETQ. Trimming cost V 3 bases and J 6 bases, with 8 bases left between them. The CDR3 DNA reads as TGCGCCAGCAGCTCCTCGGGGGATACGCAGTATTTT. Translating gives CASSSSGDTQYF. Using reference TRBV5-1 and TRBJ2-3 for the parts outside the CDR3, the full variable domain is KAGVTQTPRYLIKTRGQQVTLSCSPISGHRSVSWYQQTPGQGLQFLFEYFSETQRNKGNFPGRFSGRQFSNSRSEMNVSTLELGDSALYLCASSSSGDTQYFGPGTRLTVL.

The chain is built from TRBV14 and TRBJ1-1, with D possibly being TRBD1 (5 bases). The CDR3 consists of 14 residues. CDR1 is SGHDN and CDR2 is FVKESK in the germline V gene. V lost 3 bases, J lost 9 bases, and 17 bases lay in between. CDR3 loop: CASSQAELGRQAFF. DNA of the CDR3: TGTGCCAGCAGCCAGGCCGAGTTGGGACGGCAAGCTTTCTTT. The whole variable domain, filled in from reference TRBV14 and TRBJ1-1, reads EAGVTQFPSHSVIEKGQTVTLRCDPISGHDNLYWYRRVMGKEIKFLLHFVKESKQDESGMPNNRFLAERTGGTYSTLKVQPAELEDSGVYFCASSQAELGRQAFFGQGTRLTVV.

This clonotype was detected many times. V is TRBV12-3 or TRBV12-4 and J is TRBJ2-5, with no clear D. This CDR3 comprises 12 residues. V gave up 1 base and J gave up 7 bases, with 7 bases separating them. The CDR3 loop is CASSLDGGTQYF. In DNA form, the CDR3 reads TGTGCCAGCAGTTTAGACGGCGGGACCCAGTACTTC.

This clonotype was observed at least ten times. The V and J genes are TRBV6-1 and TRBJ1-5; weak D call: TRBD1 (6 bases). Trimming took off 9 bases at V and 8 bases at J, with 20 bases between the two ends. There are 14 residues in the CDR3. Germline values: CDR1 MNHNS, CDR2 SASEGT. The CDR3 loop reads CASSPGGGGEPQHF. CDR3 in DNA: TGTGCCAGTTCACCTGGGGGGGGCGGGGAGCCCCAGCATTTT.

This clonotype was recorded many times. The CDR3 here is CSARFEGAGNTIYF. The DNA for the CDR3 is TGCAGTGCTAGATTCGAGGGGGCGGGAAACACCATATATTTT. The gene calls are TRBV20-1 and TRBJ1-3, with TRBD1 matching over 7 bases. CDR3 length: 14 amino acids. Germline lookup yields CDR1 DFQATT and CDR2 SNEGSKA (reference sequence). With 2 bases clipped from V and 4 bases from J, the junction kept 5 bases outside the gene matches.